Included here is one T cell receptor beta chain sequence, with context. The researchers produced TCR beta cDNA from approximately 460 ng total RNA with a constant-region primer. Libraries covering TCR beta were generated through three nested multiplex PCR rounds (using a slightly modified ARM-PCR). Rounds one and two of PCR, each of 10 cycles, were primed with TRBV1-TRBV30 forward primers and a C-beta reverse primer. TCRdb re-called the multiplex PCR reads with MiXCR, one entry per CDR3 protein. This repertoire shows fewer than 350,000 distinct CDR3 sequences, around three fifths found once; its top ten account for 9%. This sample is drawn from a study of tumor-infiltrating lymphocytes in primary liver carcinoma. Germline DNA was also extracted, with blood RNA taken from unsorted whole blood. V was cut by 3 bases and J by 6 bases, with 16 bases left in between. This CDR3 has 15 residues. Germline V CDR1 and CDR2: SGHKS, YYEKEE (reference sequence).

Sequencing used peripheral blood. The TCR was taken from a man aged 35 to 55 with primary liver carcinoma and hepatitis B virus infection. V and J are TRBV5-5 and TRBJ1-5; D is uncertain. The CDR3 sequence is CASSSLEGGGQPQHF. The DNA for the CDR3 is TGTGCCAGCAGCTCCCTGGAGGGCGGAGGTCAGCCCCAGCATTTT.